This TCR beta chain was retrieved from a study of breast tumors, draining lymph nodes, adjacent tissues. This clonotype was seen more than once but under ten times. What it recognizes is unknown. The lymph nodes were axillary draining lymph nodes from breast cancer patients. Study-level findings and limits: The lymph node origin of tumor T cells was framed as consistent with a hypothesis, not demonstrated.

The length of the CDR3 is 12 residues. V gave up 7 bases and J gave up 10 bases, with 16 bases separating them. TCRdb reprocessed the multiplex PCR reads via MiXCR and lists one record per CDR3 protein. This table holds roughly 220,000 distinct CDR3 sequences, 30% to 35% found once. Sequencing input: axillary lymph node tissue. J is TRBJ1-1 and V is TRBV12-3 or TRBV12-4; D may be TRBD1 (5 bases). The source is a female donor with breast cancer. Some clones in this sample may be carry-over from other donors' samples. The CDR3 loop reads CASTLMRQGAFF. The CDR3, as DNA: TGTGCCAGCACCCTTATGCGGCAGGGAGCTTTCTTT.